Shown below are 5 T cell receptor beta chains from a single sample sequenced in a study of spatial heterogeneity in lung cancer. The time point here: sample taken at primary tumor resection. TCRdb re-analysed the 5' RACE reads in MiXCR, keeping a single row per CDR3 protein. The sample includes about 48,000 distinct CDR3 sequences, approximately 5% seen only once; the top ten take 11%. The input for sequencing was PBMCs, taken at surgery. These receptors came from a male donor with early-stage non-small cell lung cancer.

This clonotype was detected many times. This chain links TRBV27 with TRBJ2-7; the D gene is possibly TRBD2 (6 bases). This CDR3 has 15 amino acids. V lost 5 bases to trimming and J lost 2 bases, with 16 bases between them. Germline V gene data show CDR1 as MNHEY and CDR2 as SMNVEV (reference sequence). The CDR3 region is CASSRGLPPAYEQYF. The CDR3 nucleotides read TGTGCCAGCAGTAGGGGACTTCCTCCTGCCTACGAGCAGTACTTC.

In this sample, this clonotype turned up many times. V and J are TRBV2 and TRBJ2-1; 7 bases are a match to TRBD2. The V segment lost 4 bases and the J segment 11 bases; nucleotides outside the gene matches: 2. The CDR3 loop spans 11 amino acids. CDR1 is SNHLY and CDR2 is FYNNEI in the germline V gene. The chain's CDR3 is CASSVREKQFF. The DNA of the CDR3 is TGTGCCAGCAGTGTGCGGGAGAAGCAGTTCTTC.

There are many counts of this clonotype. J is TRBJ2-1 and V is TRBV6-2 or TRBV6-3; D uncertain. The length of the CDR3 is 12 residues. In germline, CDR1 is MNHEY, CDR2 SVGEGT. V lost 6 bases to trimming and J lost 6 bases, with 9 bases between them. The CDR3 DNA follows: TGTGCCAGCAGGGAGACTGGCAATGAGCAGTTCTTC. It is translated as CASRETGNEQFF.

This clonotype was detected many times. V gene TRBV7-9 combines with J gene TRBJ2-5, with a weak D call TRBD1 (5 bases). V lost 5 bases, J lost 3 bases, and 16 bases lay in between. The germline CDR1 and CDR2 sequences are SEHNR and FQNEAQ (reference sequence). The CDR3 covers 15 residues. CDR3 nucleotides: TGTGCCAGCAGCCAAGATATGACAGTTGAAGAGACCCAGTACTTC. It specifies CASSQDMTVEETQYF.

This clonotype was seen repeatedly, ten times or more. V usage is TRBV20-1 and J usage is TRBJ2-2, with 7 bases aligning to TRBD2. This CDR3 region has 14 residues. Germline CDR1 and CDR2: DFQATT and SNEGSKA (reference sequence). The V segment lost 2 bases and the J segment 4 bases; nucleotides outside the gene matches: 4. The CDR3 sequence is CSARNPSGTGELFF. The CDR3 nucleotides read TGCAGTGCTAGAAACCCTAGCGGCACCGGGGAGCTGTTTTTT.